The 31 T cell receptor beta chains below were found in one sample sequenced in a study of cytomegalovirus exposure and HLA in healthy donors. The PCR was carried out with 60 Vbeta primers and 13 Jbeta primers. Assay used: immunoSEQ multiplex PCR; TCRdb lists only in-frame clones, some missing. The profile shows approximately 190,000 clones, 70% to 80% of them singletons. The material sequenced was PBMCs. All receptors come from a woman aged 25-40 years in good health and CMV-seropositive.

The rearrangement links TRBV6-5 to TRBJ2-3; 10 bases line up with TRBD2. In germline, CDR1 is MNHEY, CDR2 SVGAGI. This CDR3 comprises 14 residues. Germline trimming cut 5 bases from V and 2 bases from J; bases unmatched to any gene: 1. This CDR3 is CASSSGRDTDTQYF. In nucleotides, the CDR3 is TGTGCCAGCAGTAGCGGGAGGGACACAGATACGCAGTATTTT.

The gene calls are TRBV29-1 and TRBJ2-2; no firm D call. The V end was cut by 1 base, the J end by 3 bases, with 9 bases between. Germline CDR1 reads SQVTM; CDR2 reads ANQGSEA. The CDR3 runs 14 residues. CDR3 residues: CSVEGGSYTGELFF. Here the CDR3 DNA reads TGCAGCGTTGAAGGAGGATCGTACACCGGGGAGCTGTTTTTT.

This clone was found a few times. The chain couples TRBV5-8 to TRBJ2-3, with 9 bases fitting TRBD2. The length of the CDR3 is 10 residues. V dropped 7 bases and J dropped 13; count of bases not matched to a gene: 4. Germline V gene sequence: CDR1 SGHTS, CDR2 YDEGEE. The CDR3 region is CASPGTSKYF. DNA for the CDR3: TGTGCCAGCCCCGGGACTAGCAAGTATTTT. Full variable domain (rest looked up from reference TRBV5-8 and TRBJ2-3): EAGVTQSPTHLIKTRGQQATLRCSPISGHTSVYWYQQALGLGLQFLLWYDEGEERNRGNFPPRFSGRQFPNYSSELNVNALELEDSALYLCASPGTSKYFGPGTRLTVL.

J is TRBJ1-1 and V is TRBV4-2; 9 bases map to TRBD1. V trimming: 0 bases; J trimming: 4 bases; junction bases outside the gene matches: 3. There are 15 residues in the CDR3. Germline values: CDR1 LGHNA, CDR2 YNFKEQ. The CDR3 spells CASSQETGGSTEAFF. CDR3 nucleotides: TGTGCCAGCAGCCAAGAGACAGGGGGATCCACTGAAGCTTTCTTT.

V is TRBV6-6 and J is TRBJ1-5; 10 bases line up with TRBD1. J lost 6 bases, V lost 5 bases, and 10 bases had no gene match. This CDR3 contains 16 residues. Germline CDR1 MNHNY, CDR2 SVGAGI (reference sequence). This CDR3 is CASSKMGTGDIQPQHF. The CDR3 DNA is TGTGCCAGCAGTAAGATGGGGACAGGGGATATTCAGCCCCAGCATTTT.

The CDR3 loop is CASSHQPGENYGYTF. The CDR3 region has the DNA TGTGCCAGCAGTCACCAACCAGGGGAGAACTATGGCTACACCTTC. The J gene is TRBJ1-2, the V gene TRBV6-1, with a possible D match to TRBD1 (6 bases). The CDR3 loop spans 15 amino acids. V lost 5 bases to trimming and J lost 2 bases, with 15 bases between them. Germline CDR1 is MNHNS and CDR2 is SASEGT.

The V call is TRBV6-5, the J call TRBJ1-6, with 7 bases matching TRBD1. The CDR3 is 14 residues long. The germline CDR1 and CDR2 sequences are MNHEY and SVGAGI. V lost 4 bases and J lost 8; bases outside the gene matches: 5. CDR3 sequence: CASSLTTGHSPLHF. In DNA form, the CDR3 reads TGTGCCAGCAGTTTGACGACAGGGCATTCACCCCTCCACTTT.

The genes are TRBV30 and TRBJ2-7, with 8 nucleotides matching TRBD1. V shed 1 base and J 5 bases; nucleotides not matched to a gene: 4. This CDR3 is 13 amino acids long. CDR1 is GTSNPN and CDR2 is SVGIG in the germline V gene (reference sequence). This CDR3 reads CAWSADRDHEQYF. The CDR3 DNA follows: TGTGCCTGGAGTGCGGACAGGGACCACGAGCAGTACTTC.

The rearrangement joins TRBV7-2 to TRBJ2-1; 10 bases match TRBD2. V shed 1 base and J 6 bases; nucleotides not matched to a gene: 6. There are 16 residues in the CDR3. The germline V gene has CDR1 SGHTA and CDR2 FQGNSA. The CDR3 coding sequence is TGTGCCAGCAGCTTAGGTGGGCTAGCGGGAGTCAATGAGCAGTTCTTC. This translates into CASSLGGLAGVNEQFF.

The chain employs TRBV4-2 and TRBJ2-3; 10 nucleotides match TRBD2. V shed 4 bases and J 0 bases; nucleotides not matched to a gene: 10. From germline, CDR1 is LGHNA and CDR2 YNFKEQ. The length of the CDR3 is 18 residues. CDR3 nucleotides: TGTGCCAGCAGCCTAACGATGGGACTAGCGCATAGCACAGATACGCAGTATTTT. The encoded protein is CASSLTMGLAHSTDTQYF.

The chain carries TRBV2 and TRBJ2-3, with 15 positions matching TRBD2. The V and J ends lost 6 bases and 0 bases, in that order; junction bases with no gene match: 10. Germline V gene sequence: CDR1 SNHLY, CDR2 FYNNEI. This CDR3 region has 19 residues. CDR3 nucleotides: TGTGCCAGCAGCCCTGGACTAGCGGGAGGGCCGCCTAGCACAGATACGCAGTATTTT. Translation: CASSPGLAGGPPSTDTQYF.

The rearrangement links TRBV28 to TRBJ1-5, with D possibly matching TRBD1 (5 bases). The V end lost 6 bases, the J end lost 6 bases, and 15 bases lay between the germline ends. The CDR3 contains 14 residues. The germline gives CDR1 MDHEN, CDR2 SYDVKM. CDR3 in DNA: TGTGCCAGCAGCATCACGGGGGATGGTCAGCCCCAGCATTTT. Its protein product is CASSITGDGQPQHF.

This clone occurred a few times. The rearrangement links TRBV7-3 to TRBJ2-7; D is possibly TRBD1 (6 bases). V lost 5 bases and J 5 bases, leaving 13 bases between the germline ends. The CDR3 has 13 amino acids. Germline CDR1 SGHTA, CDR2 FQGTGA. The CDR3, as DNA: TGTGCCAGCAGCACAAAACAGGGTAACGAGCAGTACTTC. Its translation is CASSTKQGNEQYF. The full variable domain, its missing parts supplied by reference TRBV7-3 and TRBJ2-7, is GAGVSQTPSNKVTEKGKYVELRCDPISGHTALYWYRQSLGQGPEFLIYFQGTGAADDSGLPNDRFFAVRPEGSVSTLKIQRTERGDSAVYLCASSTKQGNEQYFGPGTRLTVT.

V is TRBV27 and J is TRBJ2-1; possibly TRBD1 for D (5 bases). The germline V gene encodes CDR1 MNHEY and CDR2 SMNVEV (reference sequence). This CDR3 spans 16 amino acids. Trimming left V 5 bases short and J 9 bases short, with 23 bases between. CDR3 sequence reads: CASSVRQSLGPIEQFF. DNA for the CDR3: TGTGCCAGCAGTGTACGACAGTCCCTCGGGCCGATTGAGCAGTTCTTC.

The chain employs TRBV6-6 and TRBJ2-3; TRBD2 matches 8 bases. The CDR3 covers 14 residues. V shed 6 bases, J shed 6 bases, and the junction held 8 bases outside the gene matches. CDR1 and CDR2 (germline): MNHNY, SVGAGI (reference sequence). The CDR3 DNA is TGTGCCAGCAGCTCACGGGGGGGCCTTGATACGCAGTATTTT. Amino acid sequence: CASSSRGGLDTQYF.

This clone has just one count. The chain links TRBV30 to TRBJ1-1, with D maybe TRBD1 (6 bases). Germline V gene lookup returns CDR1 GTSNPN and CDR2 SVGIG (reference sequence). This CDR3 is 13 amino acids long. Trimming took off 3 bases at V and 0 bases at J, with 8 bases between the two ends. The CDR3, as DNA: TGTGCCTGGAGGGGACAATTGAACACTGAAGCTTTCTTT. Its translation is CAWRGQLNTEAFF. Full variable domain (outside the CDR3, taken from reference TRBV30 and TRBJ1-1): SQTIHQWPATLVQPVGSPLSLECTVEGTSNPNLYWYRQAAGRGLQLLFYSVGIGQISSEVPQNLSASRPQDRQFILSSKKLLLSDSGFYLCAWRGQLNTEAFFGQGTRLTVV.

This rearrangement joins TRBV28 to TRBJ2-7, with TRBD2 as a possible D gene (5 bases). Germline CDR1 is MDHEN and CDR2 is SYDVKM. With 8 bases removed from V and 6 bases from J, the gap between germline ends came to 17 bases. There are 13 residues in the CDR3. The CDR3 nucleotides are TGTGCCAGCGACCTCTCGGGGAGAGGCGAGCAGTACTTC. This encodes CASDLSGRGEQYF.

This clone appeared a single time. DNA for the CDR3: TGCGCCAGCAGCCAAGGGGCGGAGGGGTTCTCCTACGAGCAGTACTTC. Its translation is CASSQGAEGFSYEQYF. This rearrangement joins TRBV4-1 to TRBJ2-7; D perhaps matches TRBD2 (6 bases). V lost 1 base and J lost 0, with 13 bases in between. Germline lookup yields CDR1 MGHRA and CDR2 YSYEKL. The CDR3 spans 16 residues.

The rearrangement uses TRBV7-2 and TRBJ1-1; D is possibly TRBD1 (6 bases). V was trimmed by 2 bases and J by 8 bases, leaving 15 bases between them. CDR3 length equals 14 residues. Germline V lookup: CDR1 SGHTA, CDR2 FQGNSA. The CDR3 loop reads CASSLFSGGGEAFF. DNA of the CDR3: TGTGCCAGCAGCTTATTTTCTGGGGGCGGCGAAGCTTTCTTT.

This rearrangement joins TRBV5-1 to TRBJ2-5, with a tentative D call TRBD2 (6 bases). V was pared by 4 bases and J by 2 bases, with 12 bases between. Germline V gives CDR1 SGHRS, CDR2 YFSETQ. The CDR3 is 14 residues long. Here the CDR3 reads CASSLDYEQETQYF. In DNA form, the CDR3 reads TGCGCCAGCAGCCTGGACTACGAGCAAGAGACCCAGTACTTC. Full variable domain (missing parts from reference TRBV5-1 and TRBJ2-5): KAGVTQTPRYLIKTRGQQVTLSCSPISGHRSVSWYQQTPGQGLQFLFEYFSETQRNKGNFPGRFSGRQFSNSRSEMNVSTLELGDSALYLCASSLDYEQETQYFGPGTRLLVL.

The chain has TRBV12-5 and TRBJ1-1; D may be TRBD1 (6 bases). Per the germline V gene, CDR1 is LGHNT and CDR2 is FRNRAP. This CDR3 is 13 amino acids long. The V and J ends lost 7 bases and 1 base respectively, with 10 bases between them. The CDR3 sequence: CASAQQGNTEAFF. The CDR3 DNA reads TGTGCTAGTGCCCAACAGGGGAACACTGAAGCTTTCTTT. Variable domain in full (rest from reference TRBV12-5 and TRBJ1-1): DARVTQTPRHKVTEMGQEVTMRCQPILGHNTVFWYRQTMMQGLELLAYFRNRAPLDDSGMPKDRFSAEMPDATLATLKIQPSEPRDSAVYFCASAQQGNTEAFFGQGTRLTVV.

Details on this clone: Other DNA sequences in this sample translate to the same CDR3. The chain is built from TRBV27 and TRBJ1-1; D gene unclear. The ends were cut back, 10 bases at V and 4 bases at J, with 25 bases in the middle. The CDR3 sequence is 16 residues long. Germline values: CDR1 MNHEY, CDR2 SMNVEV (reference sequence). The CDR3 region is CATNSRASGWSTEAFF. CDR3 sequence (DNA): TGTGCCACTAACTCAAGGGCATCGGGGTGGTCCACTGAAGCTTTCTTT.

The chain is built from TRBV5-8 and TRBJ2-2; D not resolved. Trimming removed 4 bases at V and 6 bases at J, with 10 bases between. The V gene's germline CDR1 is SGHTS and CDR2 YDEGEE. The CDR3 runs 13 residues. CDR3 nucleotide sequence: TGTGCCAGCAGCCCATTACGGTCCGGGGAGCTGTTTTTT. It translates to CASSPLRSGELFF.

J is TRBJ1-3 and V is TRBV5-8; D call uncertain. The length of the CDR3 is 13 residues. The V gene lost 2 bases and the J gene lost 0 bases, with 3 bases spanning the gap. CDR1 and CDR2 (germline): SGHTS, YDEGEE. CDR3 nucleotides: TGTGCCAGCAGCTTTCTCTCTGGAAACACCATATATTTT. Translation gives CASSFLSGNTIYF.

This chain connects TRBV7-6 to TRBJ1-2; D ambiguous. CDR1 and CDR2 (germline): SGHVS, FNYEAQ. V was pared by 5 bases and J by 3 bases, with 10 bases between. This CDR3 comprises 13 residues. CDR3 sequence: CASSLGEDYGYTF. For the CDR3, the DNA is TGTGCCAGCAGCCTCGGGGAGGACTATGGCTACACCTTC.

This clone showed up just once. CDR3 residues: CASSRGQPLSQPQHF. The CDR3 DNA sequence: TGTGCCAGCAGCCGGGGACAGCCGTTGAGCCAGCCCCAGCATTTT. The genes are TRBV6-5 and TRBJ1-5; the match to TRBD1 covers 7 bases. In germline, CDR1 is MNHEY, CDR2 SVGAGI. V shed 6 bases, J shed 7 bases, and the junction held 12 bases outside the gene matches. CDR3 length: 15 amino acids.

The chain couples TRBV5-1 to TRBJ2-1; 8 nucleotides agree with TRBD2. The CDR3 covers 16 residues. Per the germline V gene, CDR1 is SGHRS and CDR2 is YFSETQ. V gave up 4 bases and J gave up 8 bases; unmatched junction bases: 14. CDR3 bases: TGCGCCAGCAGCCTACCTCAGCGGGGGACCAACTATGAGCAGTTCTTC. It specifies CASSLPQRGTNYEQFF.

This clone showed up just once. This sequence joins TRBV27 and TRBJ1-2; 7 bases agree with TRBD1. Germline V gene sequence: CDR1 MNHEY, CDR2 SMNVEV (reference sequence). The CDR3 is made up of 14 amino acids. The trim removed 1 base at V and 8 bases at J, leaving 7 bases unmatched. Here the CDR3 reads CASSLWATGEGYTF. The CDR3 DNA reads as TGTGCCAGCAGTTTATGGGCAACAGGGGAAGGCTACACCTTC.

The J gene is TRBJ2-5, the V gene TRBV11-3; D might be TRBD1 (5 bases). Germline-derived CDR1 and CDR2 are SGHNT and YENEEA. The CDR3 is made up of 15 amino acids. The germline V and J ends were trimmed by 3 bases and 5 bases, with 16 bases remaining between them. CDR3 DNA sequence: TGTGCCAGCAGCTTGGGGCAATGGGCCGGGGAGACCCAGTACTTC. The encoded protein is CASSLGQWAGETQYF.

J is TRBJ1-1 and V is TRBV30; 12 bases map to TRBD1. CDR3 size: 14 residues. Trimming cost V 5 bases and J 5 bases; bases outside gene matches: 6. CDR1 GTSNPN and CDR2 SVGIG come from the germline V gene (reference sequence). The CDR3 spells CAWGTGGRGTEAFF. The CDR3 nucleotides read TGTGCCTGGGGGACAGGGGGCAGAGGTACTGAAGCTTTCTTT.

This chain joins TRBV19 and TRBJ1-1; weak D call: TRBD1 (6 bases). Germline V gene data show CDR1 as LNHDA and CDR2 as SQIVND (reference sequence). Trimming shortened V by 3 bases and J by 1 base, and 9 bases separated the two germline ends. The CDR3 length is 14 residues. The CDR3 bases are TGTGCCAGTAGTATCAGGGGAGAGAACACTGAAGCTTTCTTT. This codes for CASSIRGENTEAFF.